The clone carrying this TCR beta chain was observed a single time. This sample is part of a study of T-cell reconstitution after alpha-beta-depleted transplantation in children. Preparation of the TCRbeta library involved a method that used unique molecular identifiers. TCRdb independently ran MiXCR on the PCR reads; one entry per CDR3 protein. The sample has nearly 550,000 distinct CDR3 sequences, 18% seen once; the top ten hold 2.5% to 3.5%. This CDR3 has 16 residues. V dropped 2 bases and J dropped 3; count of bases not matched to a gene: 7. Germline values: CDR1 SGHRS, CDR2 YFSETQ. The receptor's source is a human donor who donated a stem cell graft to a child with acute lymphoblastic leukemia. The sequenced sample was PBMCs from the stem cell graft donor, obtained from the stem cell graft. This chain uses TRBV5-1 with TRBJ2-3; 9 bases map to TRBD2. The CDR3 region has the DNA TGCGCCAGCAGCTTACCTAGAGCGGGAGGAACAGATACGCAGTATTTT. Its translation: CASSLPRAGGTDTQYF.